These T cell receptor beta chains were read from a single sample in a study of human T cells and chemical hapten exposure. A single record per CDR3 protein comes from TCRdb applying MiXCR to the RACE reads. The top ten hold around 3.6% of the sample, which has about 73,000 distinct CDR3 sequences, about 8% seen once. Sequenced here: whole blood, sampled in connection with sensitization to the hapten diphenylcyclopropenone (DPC). The receptors were gathered from a woman in her forties or fifties with alopecia areata. Some clones in this sample may be carry-over from other donors' samples. CDR3s leave out the opening cysteine and the closing phenylalanine or tryptophan. Size is stated for part of the rows, as once, few or many counts, or as a class when the clone is expanded.

CDR3: ASSSLLVGQY
V: TRBV2
length: 10
size: .

CDR3: ASTPSGAGDRTDTQY
V: TRBV28
length: 15
size: few

CDR3: SARTQGAAGELF
V: TRBV20-1
length: 12
size: few

CDR3: AISESRGVNTEAF
V: TRBV10-3
length: 13
size: .

CDR3: ASSQVDGGEQY
V: TRBV3-1
length: 11
size: .

CDR3: ASSPGSLNTEAF
V: TRBV7-2
length: 12
size: .

CDR3: SALPPGQVSYEQY
V: TRBV20-1
length: 13
size: few

CDR3: ASSSVPAGRTEAF
V: TRBV27
length: 13
size: few

CDR3: AIRSLAGGREYNEQF
V: TRBV12-3/TRBV12-4
length: 15
size: .

CDR3: ASSVDSGRVTDTQY
V: TRBV9
length: 14
size: .

CDR3: SARDNNRGGQPQH
V: TRBV20-1
length: 13
size: .

CDR3: ASNRETSGRYNEQF
V: TRBV6-2/TRBV6-3
length: 14
size: .

CDR3: ASSSGTGGLYTEAF
V: TRBV12-3/TRBV12-4
length: 14
size: .

CDR3: ASSFQADRGMNEQF
V: TRBV5-4
length: 14
size: .

CDR3: ASSEVVVNTGELF
V: TRBV2
length: 13
size: .

CDR3: ASSAPGNLGKNIQY
V: TRBV9
length: 14
size: .

CDR3: ASSYSKGPSGNTIY
V: TRBV6-5
length: 14
size: .

CDR3: ASSLGQTTGELF
V: TRBV5-4
length: 12
size: few

CDR3: ASSQTSAYEQY
V: TRBV6-6
length: 11
size: few

CDR3: ASSTGLAGNEQF
V: TRBV5-4
length: 12
size: .

CDR3: ASSRSSDTLEQY
V: TRBV3-1
length: 12
size: .

CDR3: ASSPPLAGGPHTQY
V: TRBV13
length: 14
size: few

CDR3: ASSLFLTGNQPQH
V: TRBV28
length: 13
size: .

CDR3: AWSVSDNEQF
V: TRBV30
length: 10
size: .

CDR3: ASSPEGSGTEAF
V: TRBV18
length: 12
size: few

CDR3: ASIRGTGGETGELF
V: TRBV19
length: 14
size: few

CDR3: ASSPRGTSFNTGELF
V: TRBV7-2
length: 15
size: few

CDR3: SVTTGTGVGYT
V: TRBV29-1
length: 11
size: few

CDR3: ASSQVVGTVYGYT
V: TRBV3-1
length: 13
size: many

CDR3: ASSRTGTSGTDTQY
V: TRBV5-5
length: 14
size: .

CDR3: ASSPGRGTDTQY
V: TRBV5-1
length: 12
size: few

CDR3: ATRTGWISDQPQH
V: TRBV24-1
length: 13
size: many

CDR3: ASSLPSGYEQY
V: TRBV5-6
length: 11
size: .

CDR3: ASSSLLNTGGPYEQY
V: TRBV27
length: 15
size: .

CDR3: AISAAAGGYT
V: TRBV10-3
length: 10
size: many

CDR3: ASSTRAGGGPDTQY
V: TRBV27
length: 14
size: .

CDR3: ASSGIMQDYQETQY
V: TRBV27
length: 14
size: .

CDR3: ASSVPSGGGNEKLF
V: TRBV6-1
length: 14
size: .

CDR3: ASSLRAGNQPQH
V: TRBV12-3/TRBV12-4
length: 12
size: .

CDR3: ATSRTSGRNEQF
V: TRBV4-2
length: 12
size: few

CDR3: ATGGGQGNIQY
V: TRBV10-3
length: 11
size: few

CDR3: ASTYRHREMRTGELF
V: TRBV6-2/TRBV6-3
length: 15
size: .

CDR3: ASRLRGYTEAF
V: TRBV6-5
length: 11
size: .

CDR3: ASSYGLTYEQY
V: TRBV5-1
length: 11
size: few

CDR3: SARAPGLYEQY
V: TRBV20-1
length: 11
size: few

CDR3: SVDLGLNTEAF
V: TRBV29-1
length: 11
size: few

CDR3: ASSPTREGDYGYT
V: TRBV13
length: 13
size: few

CDR3: SAKVPSGTDTQY
V: TRBV20-1
length: 12
size: .